This T cell receptor (beta chain) was captured by sequencing in a study of shared clonotypes between healthy human individuals. V lost 2 bases and J 1 base, leaving 9 bases between the germline ends. Germline V gives CDR1 SGHRS, CDR2 YFSETQ. The CDR3 covers 14 residues. Generated by immunoSEQ multiplex PCR, the TCRdb table keeps only in-frame clones and is missing some. The table lists around 2.1 million clones, more than 90% of them singletons, with around 0.13% in the top ten. A note on this clone: Other DNA sequences of this sample code for an identical CDR3.

The TCR comes from a young man in good health. The chain employs TRBV5-1 and TRBJ1-1; D ambiguous. The sample was naive CD4+ T cells sorted from blood. Subset reported: CD45RA+ positively selected. The CDR3 spells CASSFGRENTEAFF. The CDR3 DNA sequence: TGCGCCAGCAGCTTCGGACGGGAGAACACTGAAGCTTTCTTT.